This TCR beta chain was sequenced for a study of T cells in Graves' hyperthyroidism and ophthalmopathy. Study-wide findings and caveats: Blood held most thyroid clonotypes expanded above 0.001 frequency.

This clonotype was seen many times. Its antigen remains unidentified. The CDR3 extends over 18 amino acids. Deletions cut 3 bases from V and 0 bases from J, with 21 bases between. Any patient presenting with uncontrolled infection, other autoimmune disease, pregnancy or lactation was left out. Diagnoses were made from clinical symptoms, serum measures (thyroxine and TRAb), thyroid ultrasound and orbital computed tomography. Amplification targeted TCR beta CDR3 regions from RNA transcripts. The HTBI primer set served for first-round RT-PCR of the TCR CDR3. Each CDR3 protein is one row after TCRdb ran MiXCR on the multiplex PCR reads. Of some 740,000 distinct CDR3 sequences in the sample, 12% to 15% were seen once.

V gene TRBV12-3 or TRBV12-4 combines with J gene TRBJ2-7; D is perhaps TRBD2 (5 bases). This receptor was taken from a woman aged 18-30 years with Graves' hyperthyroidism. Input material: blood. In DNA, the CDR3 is TGTGCCAGCAGTTTTCGAGGGTGGCCTGGGCAAGGCTCCTACGAGCAGTACTTC. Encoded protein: CASSFRGWPGQGSYEQYF.